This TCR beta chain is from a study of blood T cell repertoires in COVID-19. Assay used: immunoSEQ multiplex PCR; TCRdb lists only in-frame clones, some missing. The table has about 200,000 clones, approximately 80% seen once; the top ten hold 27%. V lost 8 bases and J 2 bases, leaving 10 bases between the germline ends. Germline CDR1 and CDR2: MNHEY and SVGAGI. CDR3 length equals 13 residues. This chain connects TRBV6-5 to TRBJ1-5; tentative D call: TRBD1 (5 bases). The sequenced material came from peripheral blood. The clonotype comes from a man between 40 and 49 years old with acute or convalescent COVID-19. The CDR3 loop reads CASRGVGNQPQHF. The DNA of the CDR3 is TGTGCCAGCCGGGGGGTTGGCAATCAGCCCCAGCATTTT.